This T cell receptor (beta chain) was found in a study of OX40 agonist ivuxolimab in advanced cancers. In the study overall: The costimulatory receptor OX40 (CD134) was targeted by ivuxolimab, a fully human IgG2 agonistic monoclonal antibody. Intravenous ivuxolimab was administered to patients every 2 weeks at six dose levels: 0.01, 0.1, 0.3, 1.5, 3 and 10 mg/kg. Of the roughly 51 patients in dose escalation, about 20 had hepatocellular carcinoma, approximately 15 had melanoma, 9 had renal cell carcinoma and 9 had head and neck cancer. A male proportion of roughly 85% and a mean age of about 60 years, ranging from about 23 to 90, were recorded for the dose-escalation cohort. Prior anti-PD-1, anti-PD-L1 or anti-CTLA-4 therapy was permitted, and checkpoint inhibitors had been received by about 37% of dose-escalation patients. Partial responses occurred in three dose-escalation patients: two with cutaneous melanoma and one with hepatocellular carcinoma. The point of sequencing TCRbeta in the periphery was to test whether ivuxolimab changed TCR sequence diversity and drove clonal T-cell expansion. The paper reports the monotherapy dose-escalation portion (N of about 54 patients) of the phase I ivuxolimab trial. Broader findings and caveats from the paper: In partial responders in the 0.1-3.0 mg/kg groups, normalized peripheral clonal expansion was found to be among the lowest, especially among CD8+ T cells. On average, CD8+ T cells showed more expanded clones than CD4+ T cells after ivuxolimab. Which antigens the clonally expanded peripheral T cells were specific for was not determined. Low levels of normalized T-cell clonal expansion were also shown by some nonresponding patients. At doses of 0.1 to 3.0 mg/kg, clonal expansion of both CD4+ and CD8+ T cells in blood was seen between baseline and week 6.

Comments on this clone: Its antigen is still unknown. There are no base qualities to consult, and no much larger clone falls within one base.

Here V drops 2 bases and J drops 8 bases, and the junction holds 15 bases not matched to any gene. From the germline V gene, CDR1 is SGHRS and CDR2 is YFSETQ. Counted from cysteine to phenylalanine, this CDR3 has 17 amino acids. The entry retains the CDR3 DNA only, 51 bases that are in frame from base 1. Patients with a history of autoimmune disease or receiving systemic immunosuppression were excluded from the trial. Peripheral blood for TCR sequencing was drawn from every dose cohort at baseline, at cycle 4 day 1 and at cycle 7 day 1. Samples came from an open-label, multicenter, first-in-human phase I dose-escalation trial of ivuxolimab. Adults with locally advanced or metastatic head and neck squamous cell, hepatocellular, melanoma or renal cell carcinoma were enrolled in the trial. Before TCR sequencing, CD4+ T cells and CD8+ T cells from peripheral blood were sorted into separate populations.

For sequencing of the TCRbeta CDR3 region, genomic DNA was extracted from the sorted cells. The immunoSEQ Assay was used for sequencing of TCRbeta CDR3 regions. Entries here come from immuneACCESS through TCRdb and include only in-frame sequences with V and J called. Some clones fail to appear in such tables; in the studies checked, an unresolved V gene covers under half of the shortfall, and the cause of the remainder is unknown. Recorded for this sample are approximately 66,000 clones; 88% of them occurred a single time. Jointly, the top ten make up around 0.5% of the sample. This receptor was obtained from an adult with an advanced solid tumor such as melanoma, head and neck, liver or kidney cancer. Sequencing was performed on CD4+ or CD8+ T cells sorted from blood, taken in a trial of the OX40 agonist ivuxolimab. The rearranged chain carries TRBV5-1 and TRBJ2-1; 8 bases in the junction line up with TRBD2. CDR3 protein: CASSLPAAGGVTDEQFF. The DNA sequence follows: TGCGCCAGCAGCTTACCAGCTGCCGGGGGGGTTACTGATGAGCAGTTCTTC.